One sample yielded the 27 T cell receptor beta chains listed below, sequenced in a study of Ad26.COV2.S vaccination and SARS-CoV-2 variants. Treatment indicated: 15 to 20 received Ad26.COV2.S at low or high dose, single or two shots; 5 received placebo; per-sample allocation not given. It was on day 63 after the first vaccine or placebo injection that samples were taken. TCRdb's table, derived via immunoSEQ multiplex PCR, lists solely in-frame clones and lacks some. Found here are some 400,000 clones, around 91% of them singletons; the top ten hold under 2%. Sequencing used peripheral blood, obtained in a trial of Ad26.COV2.S vaccine versus placebo. The receptor source for this set is a person between 18 and 59 years old who received the Ad26.COV2.S COVID-19 vaccine or a placebo.

This clone showed up just once. This chain uses TRBV2 with TRBJ2-1, with D possibly TRBD1 on 6 matching bases. Trimming stripped 5 bases from V and 9 bases from J, with 11 bases between. The CDR3 is made up of 12 amino acids. The V gene's germline CDR1 is SNHLY and CDR2 FYNNEI. The CDR3 coding sequence is TGTGCCAGCAGTACAGGGCAGGGTGAGCAGTTCTTC. Protein product: CASSTGQGEQFF. The full variable domain, with the rest looked up from reference TRBV2 and TRBJ2-1, is EPEVTQTPSHQVTQMGQEVILRCVPISNHLYFYWYRQILGQKVEFLVSFYNNEISEKSEIFDDQFSVERPDGSNFTLKIRSTKLEDSAMYFCASSTGQGEQFFGPGTRLTVL.

The chain combines TRBV10-3 with TRBJ2-7, with TRBD1 identical over 9 bases. The CDR3 contains 15 residues. V shed 4 bases, J shed 0 bases, and the junction held 4 bases outside the gene matches. The germline V gene encodes CDR1 ENHRY and CDR2 SYGVKD. CDR3 nucleotide sequence: TGTGCCATCAGTGTGGGACAGGGAGGCTCCTACGAGCAGTACTTC. It encodes CAISVGQGGSYEQYF.

This clone was counted a single time. The rearrangement joins TRBV5-4 to TRBJ2-3; D possibly matches TRBD1 or TRBD2 (6 bases each). The germline gives CDR1 SGHNT, CDR2 YYREEE (reference sequence). V lost 4 bases and J 0 bases, leaving 15 bases between the germline ends. The CDR3 runs to 16 residues. The CDR3 DNA is TGTGCCAGCAGCCCCGGAGGCGGGACAAGCACAGATACGCAGTATTTT. Residues: CASSPGGGTSTDTQYF.

The chain has TRBV20-1 and TRBJ2-3; D remains unclear. The CDR3 has 10 amino acids. Trimming took off 7 bases at V and 5 bases at J, with 7 bases between the two ends. Looked up from germline, CDR1 is DFQATT and CDR2 is SNEGSKA (reference sequence). This chain's CDR3 is CSEAGDTQYF. The CDR3, as DNA: TGCAGTGAAGCCGGAGATACGCAGTATTTT.

V and J are TRBV5-1 and TRBJ2-7; 9 positions match TRBD1. This CDR3 spans 15 amino acids. The J segment lost 4 bases and the V segment lost 0 bases, leaving 5 bases of the junction unmatched. CDR1 and CDR2 from the germline V gene are SGHRS and YFSETQ. The CDR3 here is CASSLVGTGFYEQYF. Here the CDR3 DNA reads TGCGCCAGCAGCTTGGTCGGGACAGGGTTTTACGAGCAGTACTTC.

The chain carries TRBV27 and TRBJ2-1; maybe TRBD2 (7 bases). The germline gives CDR1 MNHEY, CDR2 SMNVEV (reference sequence). This CDR3 comprises 16 residues. V gave up 3 bases and J gave up 9 bases, with 21 bases separating them. The CDR3 region has the DNA TGTGCCAGCAGTTTTTCGGTGGGAGGGGGAGGAGGTGAGCAGTTCTTC. This sequence encodes CASSFSVGGGGGEQFF.

The rearrangement uses TRBV27 and TRBJ2-7, with D possibly being TRBD1 (5 bases). Trimming stripped 6 bases from V and 4 bases from J, with 13 bases between. This CDR3 is built from 13 residues. Germline loops: CDR1 MNHEY, CDR2 SMNVEV (reference sequence). The CDR3 sequence is CASRRTSRYEQYF. The CDR3, as DNA: TGTGCCAGCAGACGGACATCTCGTTACGAGCAGTACTTC.

The chain employs TRBV4-1 and TRBJ2-7, with D possibly TRBD2 on 6 matching bases. Germline V gene lookup returns CDR1 MGHRA and CDR2 YSYEKL. The V end lost 0 bases, the J end lost 3 bases, and 12 bases lay between the germline ends. The CDR3 length is 15 residues. The CDR3 nucleotides read TGCGCCAGCAGCCAAGAGGGGACTGCCCTCTACGAGCAGTACTTC. Translated: CASSQEGTALYEQYF.

This clone was seen more than once but under ten times. The chain employs TRBV4-3 and TRBJ2-2; 8 positions match TRBD1. Germline CDR1 reads LGHNA; CDR2 reads YSLEER. This CDR3 is 16 amino acids long. With 1 base clipped from V and 4 bases from J, the junction kept 5 bases outside the gene matches. The CDR3 sequence is CASSQAGGSGTGELFF. The CDR3 DNA reads TGCGCCAGCAGCCAAGCAGGGGGCAGCGGCACCGGGGAGCTGTTTTTT.

The genes are TRBV7-6 and TRBJ1-1, with D perhaps matching TRBD1 (5 bases). The CDR3 length is 13 residues. V lost 5 bases and J lost 1, with 8 bases in between. Per germline, CDR1 SGHVS and CDR2 FNYEAQ. The DNA for the CDR3 is TGTGCCAGCAGCCTCGGGGCGAACACTGAAGCTTTCTTT. Translating it yields CASSLGANTEAFF.

The chain carries TRBV7-2 and TRBJ2-2; D perhaps matches TRBD2 (5 bases). The CDR3 is 17 amino acids. Germline values: CDR1 SGHTA, CDR2 FQGNSA. Deletions cut 2 bases from V and 0 bases from J, with 13 bases between. CDR3 sequence: CASSLYTLGANTGELFF. CDR3 nucleotides: TGTGCCAGCAGCTTATATACTCTGGGAGCGAACACCGGGGAGCTGTTTTTT.

The chain recombines TRBV19 with TRBJ2-7, with D possibly being TRBD1 (6 bases). Germline lookup yields CDR1 LNHDA and CDR2 SQIVND (reference sequence). The V end was cut by 4 bases, the J end by 1 base, with 11 bases between. The CDR3 is 14 residues long. CDR3: CASSTHRESYEQYF. For the CDR3, the DNA is TGTGCCAGTAGTACACACAGGGAATCCTACGAGCAGTACTTC.

CDR3: CSVEDGQGLYEQYF. CDR3 bases: TGCAGCGTTGAAGACGGACAGGGACTTTACGAGCAGTACTTC. V and J are TRBV29-1 and TRBJ2-7; 8 bases match TRBD1. Germline V gene lookup returns CDR1 SQVTM and CDR2 ANQGSEA. The ends lost 0 bases at V and 4 bases at J; junction bases unmatched: 5. CDR3 length equals 14 residues.

This chain joins TRBV6-5 and TRBJ2-7, with 13 bases lining up with TRBD2. The CDR3 is 16 amino acids. V shed 4 bases, J shed 5 bases, and the junction held 8 bases outside the gene matches. Per germline, CDR1 MNHEY and CDR2 SVGAGI. CDR3 loop: CASSFDRTSGSNEQYF. In DNA, the CDR3 is TGTGCCAGCAGTTTTGATCGGACTAGCGGGAGTAACGAGCAGTACTTC.

The chain carries TRBV3-1 (or the pseudogene TRBV3-2) and TRBJ2-1; D possibly corresponds to TRBD2 (6 bases). Trimming pared 3 bases from V and 4 bases from J, leaving 16 bases between. Germline CDR1 and CDR2: LGHDT and YNNKEL (reference sequence). The CDR3 runs 16 residues. The DNA for the CDR3 is TGTGCCAGCAGCCAGGTCCCGCGGGATGGGTACAATGAGCAGTTCTTC. This translates into CASSQVPRDGYNEQFF.

V and J are TRBV28 and TRBJ1-2; D gene unclear. This CDR3 is 11 amino acids long. Trimming pared 7 bases from V and 6 bases from J, leaving 9 bases between. The V gene's germline CDR1 is MDHEN and CDR2 SYDVKM. This chain's CDR3 is CASTGLDGYTF. The CDR3 bases are TGTGCCAGCACCGGACTCGATGGCTACACCTTC.

This clone was recorded once. V gene TRBV19 combines with J gene TRBJ1-2; no firm D call. The CDR3 loop spans 13 amino acids. V lost 5 bases to trimming and J lost 4 bases, with 11 bases between them. Germline V gives CDR1 LNHDA, CDR2 SQIVND (reference sequence). CDR3 in amino acids: CASSAGLLYGYTF. The CDR3 DNA reads as TGTGCCAGTAGTGCCGGGCTCCTCTATGGCTACACCTTC.

The V gene is TRBV2, the J gene TRBJ1-4; TRBD1 aligns across 7 bases. Trimming at V came to 4 bases and at J to 7 bases, leaving 3 bases not matched to a gene. Germline V gene sequence: CDR1 SNHLY, CDR2 FYNNEI. The CDR3 contains 13 residues. CDR3 region: CASSGRGSEKLFF. The CDR3 coding sequence is TGTGCCAGCAGTGGCAGGGGGTCTGAAAAACTGTTTTTT.

The chain is built from TRBV28 and TRBJ2-2; 7 nucleotides agree with TRBD2. The CDR3 contains 20 residues. Germline CDR1 MDHEN, CDR2 SYDVKM. The J segment lost 5 bases and the V segment lost 7 bases, leaving 25 bases of the junction unmatched. Here the CDR3 reads CASTKPPAGARLAWTGELFF. The CDR3 coding sequence is TGTGCCAGCACGAAGCCCCCTGCTGGGGCGAGACTAGCTTGGACCGGGGAGCTGTTTTTT.

The chain uses TRBV30 and TRBJ1-4; D call uncertain. V was shortened by 4 bases and J by 8 bases, with 11 bases between the two germline ends. Germline lookup yields CDR1 GTSNPN and CDR2 SVGIG (reference sequence). CDR3 length: 12 amino acids. CDR3 sequence: CAWTGNGEKLFF. CDR3 coding DNA: TGTGCCTGGACCGGCAACGGGGAAAAACTGTTTTTT.

The J gene is TRBJ1-4, the V gene TRBV19, with 11 bases matching TRBD1. Unmatched junction bases numbered 4, after V lost 6 bases and J lost 7 bases. The CDR3 runs 14 residues. From germline, CDR1 is LNHDA and CDR2 SQIVND (reference sequence). The CDR3 protein is CASSSDRGREKLFF. The CDR3 DNA reads as TGTGCCAGTAGCTCGGACAGGGGGCGTGAAAAACTGTTTTTT.

The sample holds one count of this clone. In DNA, the CDR3 is TGTGCCATCATGAGCGGAAAGAGCACAGATACGCAGTATTTT. Amino acid sequence: CAIMSGKSTDTQYF. The chain recombines TRBV10-3 with TRBJ2-3, with a weak D call TRBD2 (5 bases). In germline, CDR1 is ENHRY, CDR2 SYGVKD. V was shortened by 7 bases and J by 0 bases, with 11 bases between the two germline ends. CDR3 length: 14 residues.

The CDR3 DNA sequence: TGTGCCAGCAGCCCCCAGAGGGGGTACGAGCAGTACTTC. Translating it yields CASSPQRGYEQYF. The chain is built from TRBV2 and TRBJ2-7, with D possibly being TRBD1 (6 bases). Trimming left V 6 bases short and J 4 bases short, with 13 bases between. Per the germline V gene, CDR1 is SNHLY and CDR2 is FYNNEI. There are 13 residues in the CDR3.

This clone was seen only a few times. The CDR3 DNA reads TGTGCCAGCAGTCCCCATCAACTGGGAGAATACACTGAAGCTTTCTTT. Amino acid sequence: CASSPHQLGEYTEAFF. The gene calls are TRBV6-2 or TRBV6-3 and TRBJ1-1; D call uncertain. The CDR3 totals 16 residues. The germline V and J ends were trimmed by 5 bases and 3 bases, with 19 bases remaining between them. Per the germline V gene, CDR1 is MNHEY and CDR2 is SVGEGT.

The chain employs TRBV29-1 and TRBJ1-2, with D hard to call. Between the trimmed V and J ends, which lost 4 bases and 8 bases, there was a span of 14 bases. The germline gives CDR1 SQVTM, CDR2 ANQGSEA. The CDR3 loop spans 12 amino acids. CDR3 loop: CSVVSLKSGYTF. The CDR3 DNA reads TGCAGCGTTGTCAGCCTGAAGTCGGGCTACACCTTC.

The genes are TRBV4-1 and TRBJ2-2, with 9 bases aligning to TRBD2. Looked up from germline, CDR1 is MGHRA and CDR2 is YSYEKL. V shed 0 bases, J shed 4 bases, and the junction held 6 bases outside the gene matches. The CDR3 runs 17 residues. CDR3 nucleotide sequence: TGCGCCAGCAGCCAAGACCGTAGCGGGAGATTCACCGGGGAGCTGTTTTTT. It translates to CASSQDRSGRFTGELFF.

The rearrangement links TRBV28 to TRBJ2-7; TRBD1 aligns across 9 bases. There are 20 residues in the CDR3. CDR1 is MDHEN and CDR2 is SYDVKM in the germline V gene. V dropped 3 bases and J dropped 5; count of bases not matched to a gene: 23. This CDR3 reads CASSFPPGQGRLALGHEQYF. For the CDR3, the DNA is TGTGCCAGCAGTTTTCCCCCGGGACAGGGTAGACTAGCTCTAGGGCACGAGCAGTACTTC.